Presented here are 25 T cell receptor beta chains from one specimen sequenced in a study of cytomegalovirus exposure and HLA in healthy donors. 60 Vbeta and 13 Jbeta primers were used in PCR. Clones were sequenced by immunoSEQ multiplex PCR, and TCRdb holds only the in-frame ones, with some missing. The sample records some 40,000 clones, approximately 55% being singletons. Material for sequencing was PBMCs. Receptors originate from a woman aged 40 to 49 in good health and CMV-seropositive.

The chain combines TRBV11-2 with TRBJ1-2; 7 nucleotides match TRBD1. The CDR3 contains 15 residues. CDR1 and CDR2 from the germline V gene are SGHAT and FQNNGV. J gave up 2 bases and V 5 bases, and 8 bases lay outside the gene matches. The CDR3 here is CASSLGTVYNYGYTF. The CDR3 DNA follows: TGTGCCAGCAGCCTCGGGACAGTTTACAACTATGGCTACACCTTC.

This clone has a handful of counts. J is TRBJ2-7 and V is TRBV30; D is perhaps TRBD1 (7 bases). CDR3 length equals 14 residues. With 0 bases removed from V and 4 bases from J, the gap between germline ends came to 13 bases. Germline V gives CDR1 GTSNPN, CDR2 SVGIG (reference sequence). This chain's CDR3 is CAWSVETGRYEQYF. Here the CDR3 DNA reads TGTGCCTGGAGTGTGGAGACAGGGAGGTACGAGCAGTACTTC.

The V gene is TRBV7-9, the J gene TRBJ2-5; D perhaps matches TRBD1 (5 bases). Germline values: CDR1 SEHNR, CDR2 FQNEAQ (reference sequence). Trimming pared 2 bases from V and 2 bases from J, leaving 15 bases between. This CDR3 is built from 16 residues. The CDR3 spells CASSLRRLGVQETQYF. In DNA form, the CDR3 reads TGTGCCAGCAGCTTAAGAAGGTTAGGGGTGCAAGAGACCCAGTACTTC.

V gene TRBV19 combines with J gene TRBJ1-2; weak D call: TRBD1 (6 bases). The CDR3 consists of 13 residues. The germline V and J ends were trimmed by 6 bases and 2 bases, with 10 bases remaining between them. Germline-derived CDR1 and CDR2 are LNHDA and SQIVND (reference sequence). As DNA, the CDR3 is TGTGCCAGTAGCCGGACAGAGAACTATGGCTACACCTTC. Translated: CASSRTENYGYTF.

The V gene is TRBV7-9, the J gene TRBJ1-1, with a tentative D call TRBD1 (5 bases). V gave up 8 bases and J gave up 4 bases, with 11 bases separating them. The V gene's germline CDR1 is SEHNR and CDR2 FQNEAQ (reference sequence). CDR3 size: 12 residues. In DNA, the CDR3 is TGTGCCAGCGGTAGACAGTCCACTGAAGCTTTCTTT. It codes for CASGRQSTEAFF.

The chain is built from TRBV6-5 and TRBJ2-3; D perhaps matches TRBD1 (5 bases). This CDR3 spans 16 amino acids. V was clipped by 2 bases and J by 1 base, with 13 bases between them. CDR1 is MNHEY, CDR2 SVGAGI, per germline. CDR3 nucleotides: TGTGCCAGCAGTTACCGGGTCGTGGGGCGCACAGATACGCAGTATTTT. It translates to CASSYRVVGRTDTQYF.

This rearrangement joins TRBV28 to TRBJ1-4; perhaps TRBD1 as D (5 bases). This CDR3 region has 21 residues. Germline CDR1 MDHEN, CDR2 SYDVKM. The germline V and J ends were trimmed by 3 bases and 0 bases, with 26 bases remaining between them. CDR3 amino acids: CASSFISAQGYPDATNEKLFF. In DNA form, the CDR3 reads TGTGCCAGCAGTTTTATCTCAGCGCAGGGTTACCCCGATGCAACTAATGAAAAACTGTTTTTT.

This chain links TRBV6-1 with TRBJ1-1; no clear D. Germline values: CDR1 MNHNS, CDR2 SASEGT. CDR3 length: 15 residues. The germline V and J ends were trimmed by 2 bases and 3 bases, with 13 bases remaining between them. Here the CDR3 reads CASSERPRSDTEAFF. CDR3 in DNA: TGTGCCAGCAGTGAACGTCCCCGGTCGGACACTGAAGCTTTCTTT.

This chain connects TRBV10-3 to TRBJ1-1, with D possibly being TRBD1 (6 bases). The CDR3 has 13 residues. Germline CDR1 reads ENHRY; CDR2 reads SYGVKD. Trimming removed 5 bases from V and 8 bases from J, with 15 bases in between. Here the CDR3 DNA reads TGTGCCATCAGTCCAGGGGTGGACGAGGAAGCTTTCTTT. Amino acids: CAISPGVDEEAFF.

This sequence joins TRBV30 and TRBJ1-1; no definite D call. V was cut by 4 bases and J by 1 base, with 10 bases left in between. This CDR3 contains 13 residues. CDR1 and CDR2 (germline): GTSNPN, SVGIG (reference sequence). CDR3 protein: CAWTPSENTEAFF. Here the CDR3 DNA reads TGTGCCTGGACCCCTTCAGAGAACACTGAAGCTTTCTTT.

CDR3 loop: CASSDPDRGLYEQYF. In DNA, the CDR3 is TGTGCCAGCAGTGACCCGGACAGGGGGCTGTACGAGCAGTACTTC. The chain is built from TRBV6-1 and TRBJ2-7; 11 nucleotides match TRBD1. The germline CDR1 and CDR2 sequences are MNHNS and SASEGT. With V trimmed by 3 bases and J by 4 bases, 5 bases remained unmatched. This CDR3 region has 15 residues.

A note on this clone: A junction boundary mismatches the germline segment, possibly from a read error. J is TRBJ1-2 and V is TRBV25-1; 8 bases agree with TRBD1. This CDR3 comprises 13 residues. CDR1 is MGHDK, CDR2 SYGVNS, per germline. The CDR3 DNA sequence: TGTACCAGCAGTGAATTCGGACAGGGTGGCTACACCTTC. It translates to CTSSEFGQGGYTF.

The rearrangement uses TRBV6-5 and TRBJ1-2, with D unresolved. V was clipped by 4 bases and J by 4 bases, with 10 bases between them. The germline V gene encodes CDR1 MNHEY and CDR2 SVGAGI. CDR3 length: 13 residues. CDR3 residues: CASSWEGGYGYTF. The CDR3 region has the DNA TGTGCCAGCAGTTGGGAGGGTGGCTATGGCTACACCTTC.

In this sample, this clone turned up once. V and J are TRBV5-1 and TRBJ2-7, with D tentatively TRBD2 (5 bases). Germline V gene lookup returns CDR1 SGHRS and CDR2 YFSETQ. V was pared by 0 bases and J by 2 bases, with 6 bases between. The CDR3 is made up of 13 amino acids. The CDR3 spells CASSLERAYEQYF. CDR3 DNA: TGCGCCAGCAGCTTGGAGAGGGCCTACGAGCAGTACTTC. The whole variable domain, remainder taken from reference TRBV5-1 and TRBJ2-7, is KAGVTQTPRYLIKTRGQQVTLSCSPISGHRSVSWYQQTPGQGLQFLFEYFSETQRNKGNFPGRFSGRQFSNSRSEMNVSTLELGDSALYLCASSLERAYEQYFGPGTRLTVT.

This clone was seen a handful of times. The chain uses TRBV5-1 and TRBJ1-2; possible D gene TRBD1, 6 bases. CDR3 length: 15 residues. V lost 6 bases to trimming and J lost 0 bases, with 15 bases between them. From germline, CDR1 is SGHRS and CDR2 YFSETQ. This CDR3 reads CASTPDGTTNYGYTF. The CDR3 DNA follows: TGCGCCAGCACCCCGGACGGGACAACTAACTATGGCTACACCTTC.

This CDR3 is CSVARDSTYEQYF. The DNA of the CDR3 is TGCAGCGTGGCCCGGGACAGTACCTACGAGCAGTACTTC. This chain uses TRBV29-1 with TRBJ2-7, with TRBD1 matching 7 bases. The J segment lost 2 bases and the V segment lost 6 bases, leaving 7 bases of the junction unmatched. This CDR3 has 13 amino acids. CDR1 is SQVTM, CDR2 ANQGSEA, per germline.

The rearrangement uses TRBV2 and TRBJ1-6; no clear D gene. The CDR3 is made up of 14 amino acids. V was clipped by 6 bases and J by 5 bases, with 11 bases between them. Germline CDR1 and CDR2: SNHLY and FYNNEI. The CDR3 DNA reads TGTGCCAGCAGCGCGGGTCGGAATAATTCACCCCTCCACTTT. Its translation is CASSAGRNNSPLHF.

The CDR3 region has the DNA TGTGCCAGCTCACCTGGACTAGCGGGAGTAATAGTCGAGCAGTACTTC. The encoded protein is CASSPGLAGVIVEQYF. The V gene is TRBV18, the J gene TRBJ2-7; 13 bases match TRBD2. Germline lookup yields CDR1 KGHSH and CDR2 LQKENI. Unmatched junction bases numbered 8, after V lost 3 bases and J lost 6 bases. CDR3 length equals 16 residues.

CDR3 coding DNA: TGCGCCAGCAGCCAAGCAACCGGGACAGGGGAAGAGACCCAGTACTTC. It is translated as CASSQATGTGEETQYF. V and J are TRBV4-1 and TRBJ2-5; 10 positions match TRBD1. With 1 base clipped from V and 3 bases from J, the junction kept 5 bases outside the gene matches. The CDR3 sequence is 16 residues long. Germline V lookup: CDR1 MGHRA, CDR2 YSYEKL.

This chain links TRBV9 with TRBJ2-3; 8 nucleotides line up with TRBD2. Trimming cost V 0 bases and J 3 bases; bases outside gene matches: 12. Per the germline V gene, CDR1 is SGDLS and CDR2 is YYNGEE. This CDR3 comprises 18 residues. Here the CDR3 reads CASSVGVRGGGRTDTQYF. The CDR3 DNA reads TGTGCCAGCAGCGTAGGAGTAAGGGGCGGGGGGCGGACAGATACGCAGTATTTT. The whole variable domain, filled in from reference TRBV9 and TRBJ2-3, reads DSGVTQTPKHLITATGQRVTLRCSPRSGDLSVYWYQQSLDQGLQFLIQYYNGEERAKGNILERFSAQQFPDLHSELNLSSLELGDSALYFCASSVGVRGGGRTDTQYFGPGTRLTVL.

The V call is TRBV6-5, the J call TRBJ1-4, with 9 bases identical to TRBD1. CDR1 MNHEY and CDR2 SVGAGI come from the germline V gene. The CDR3 totals 14 residues. The J segment lost 6 bases and the V segment lost 6 bases, leaving 5 bases of the junction unmatched. CDR3 protein: CASSDRGKDEKLFF. The CDR3 bases are TGTGCCAGCAGCGACAGGGGGAAGGATGAAAAACTGTTTTTT.

CDR3 coding DNA: TGTGCCAGCAGCCACCCGGCAAGGGGCCGAGGAAACACCATATATTTT. This encodes CASSHPARGRGNTIYF. The chain joins TRBV4-2 to TRBJ1-3, with D tentatively TRBD1 (5 bases). Trimming took off 3 bases at V and 4 bases at J, with 16 bases between the two ends. CDR1 and CDR2 from the germline V gene are LGHNA and YNFKEQ. This CDR3 is built from 16 residues.

The chain is built from TRBV4-1 and TRBJ1-6; D is possibly TRBD1 (6 bases). CDR1 and CDR2 from the germline V gene are MGHRA and YSYEKL. The CDR3 loop spans 14 amino acids. The V end lost 5 bases, the J end lost 7 bases, and 12 bases lay between the germline ends. CDR3 region: CASSETGINSPLHF. CDR3 nucleotides: TGCGCCAGCAGCGAAACAGGGATCAATTCACCCCTCCACTTT.

V usage is TRBV5-5 and J usage is TRBJ1-2; 7 bases align to TRBD1. Germline CDR1 is SGHKS and CDR2 is YYEKEE (reference sequence). This CDR3 comprises 13 residues. The ends lost 1 base at V and 4 bases at J; junction bases unmatched: 1. The CDR3 DNA follows: TGTGCCAGCAGCTTGACAGGGGTCTATGGCTACACCTTC. Translated: CASSLTGVYGYTF.

The V and J genes are TRBV7-9 and TRBJ2-7; D is unresolved. Germline CDR1 SEHNR, CDR2 FQNEAQ (reference sequence). Trimming shortened V by 4 bases and J by 2 bases, and 15 bases separated the two germline ends. The CDR3 is 15 residues long. The CDR3 loop reads CASSSRQENAYEQYF. DNA for the CDR3: TGTGCCAGCAGCTCACGGCAGGAAAATGCCTACGAGCAGTACTTC.